Listed here are 24 T cell receptor beta chains from one sample, sequenced in a study of blood T cell repertoires in COVID-19. Profiled with immunoSEQ multiplex PCR; TCRdb holds only in-frame clones, not every one. The sample records 35,000 to 55,000 clones, 83% being singletons. Sequencing was carried out using peripheral blood. These receptors were obtained from a man in his sixties with active COVID-19.

The V gene is TRBV6-5, the J gene TRBJ1-2, with D perhaps TRBD1 (5 bases). Germline V gene sequence: CDR1 MNHEY, CDR2 SVGAGI. V shed 0 bases and J shed 4 bases, with 9 bases lying between them. This CDR3 is built from 14 residues. CDR3 region: CASSYSGGVYGYTF. CDR3 bases: TGTGCCAGCAGTTACTCGGGGGGTGTCTATGGCTACACCTTC.

The chain employs TRBV14 and TRBJ1-2; 8 bases line up with TRBD1. With 0 bases clipped from V and 4 bases from J, the junction kept 7 bases outside the gene matches. CDR1 and CDR2 (germline): SGHDN, FVKESK. The CDR3 has 16 residues. CDR3 DNA sequence: TGTGCCAGCAGCCAAGAGGGGGGACAGGCGCGCTATGGCTACACCTTC. Amino acids: CASSQEGGQARYGYTF. The variable domain in full, with the rest retrieved from reference TRBV14 and TRBJ1-2, is EAGVTQFPSHSVIEKGQTVTLRCDPISGHDNLYWYRRVMGKEIKFLLHFVKESKQDESGMPNNRFLAERTGGTYSTLKVQPAELEDSGVYFCASSQEGGQARYGYTFGSGTRLTVV.

This clone was seen at least ten times. The chain employs TRBV18 and TRBJ1-6; D perhaps matches TRBD1 (5 bases). Germline lookup yields CDR1 KGHSH and CDR2 LQKENI. This CDR3 region has 16 residues. V lost 2 bases to trimming and J lost 5 bases, with 13 bases between them. The CDR3 DNA follows: TGTGCCAGCTCACCATATGGGGGGACCAATAATTCACCCCTCCACTTT. Translation gives CASSPYGGTNNSPLHF.

This chain joins TRBV29-1 and TRBJ2-2, with TRBD1 matching 9 bases. The CDR3 extends over 16 amino acids. CDR1 is SQVTM, CDR2 ANQGSEA, per germline. V shed 4 bases, J shed 4 bases, and the junction held 10 bases outside the gene matches. The CDR3 DNA reads TGCAGCGTTGTGGGGCGGGACAGGGCTGGCACCGGGGAGCTGTTTTTT. This gives the protein CSVVGRDRAGTGELFF.

The chain uses TRBV11-2 and TRBJ2-1, with 7 nucleotides matching TRBD2. The CDR3 has 16 residues. The germline gives CDR1 SGHAT, CDR2 FQNNGV. After removal of 0 bases from V and 9 bases from J, the junction contained 11 bases not matched to a gene. The CDR3, as DNA: TGTGCCAGCAGCTTAGACGGCGGCGCGGGGGTGGGTGAGCAGTTCTTC. Amino acid sequence: CASSLDGGAGVGEQFF.

This sequence joins TRBV15 and TRBJ1-5; no definite D call. The V and J ends lost 0 bases and 7 bases respectively, with 13 bases between them. CDR1 is LNHNV, CDR2 YYDKDF, per germline (reference sequence). The CDR3 has 15 residues. The CDR3 spells CATSRDGTGGQPQHF. CDR3 sequence (DNA): TGTGCCACCAGCAGAGACGGAACGGGCGGGCAGCCCCAGCATTTT.

The genes are TRBV7-9 and TRBJ1-2; TRBD1 is a possible D gene (6 bases). The CDR3 spans 17 residues. Per germline, CDR1 SEHNR and CDR2 FQNEAQ (reference sequence). Trimming left V 5 bases short and J 2 bases short, with 21 bases between. CDR3 in amino acids: CASSSSLLTGTNYGYTF. The CDR3 bases are TGTGCCAGCAGCAGTAGCTTACTTACAGGGACCAACTATGGCTACACCTTC.

In DNA, the CDR3 is TGTGCCAGCAGCTTCCGGGGGGCGGTGAACACCGGGGAGCTGTTTTTT. Its protein is CASSFRGAVNTGELFF. The chain joins TRBV7-8 to TRBJ2-2; tentative D call: TRBD2 (7 bases). The germline gives CDR1 SGHVS, CDR2 FQNEAQ. The CDR3 consists of 16 residues. The V and J ends lost 3 bases and 1 base respectively, with 12 bases between them.

This rearrangement joins TRBV24-1 to TRBJ1-6, with 7 bases lining up with TRBD1. CDR3 size: 16 residues. Germline assignment: CDR1 KGHDR and CDR2 SFDVKD. V trimming: 9 bases; J trimming: 0 bases; junction bases outside the gene matches: 7. DNA of the CDR3: TGTGCCACCCATATACAGGGGAGCTCCTATAATTCACCCCTCCACTTT. Protein sequence: CATHIQGSSYNSPLHF.

This rearrangement joins TRBV24-1 to TRBJ2-7, with D tentatively TRBD1 (7 bases). Germline-derived CDR1 and CDR2 are KGHDR and SFDVKD. The germline V and J ends were trimmed by 12 bases and 1 base, with 18 bases remaining between them. The CDR3 length is 14 residues. CDR3 DNA: TGTGCCGGACGGCAGGGGGGCCCTTCCTACGAGCAGTACTTC. Translated, it gives CAGRQGGPSYEQYF.

The chain is built from TRBV24-1 and TRBJ2-7; 8 bases are shared with TRBD1. Germline-derived CDR1 and CDR2 are KGHDR and SFDVKD. The CDR3 is made up of 13 amino acids. Germline trimming cut 0 bases from V and 7 bases from J; bases unmatched to any gene: 1. The CDR3 coding sequence is TGTGCCACCAGTGATTTGCGGACAGGGGAGCAGTACTTC. Translating gives CATSDLRTGEQYF.

The J gene is TRBJ2-7, the V gene TRBV7-2, with TRBD2 matching 14 bases. Germline trimming cut 4 bases from V and 8 bases from J; bases unmatched to any gene: 16. Germline values: CDR1 SGHTA, CDR2 FQGNSA. The CDR3 has 18 residues. CDR3 sequence (DNA): TGTGCCAGCAGCTCGGGAAGGTGGACTAGCGGGAGGCGGGGCCAGCAGTACTTC. Protein product: CASSSGRWTSGRRGQQYF.

CDR3 nucleotide sequence: TGTGCCAGCAGTTACGCCAGGGGGAGCTACGAGCAGTACTTC. Translated: CASSYARGSYEQYF. V is TRBV6-5 and J is TRBJ2-7; 7 positions match TRBD1. The trim removed 2 bases at V and 3 bases at J, leaving 4 bases unmatched. Germline V gene data show CDR1 as MNHEY and CDR2 as SVGAGI. The CDR3 extends over 14 amino acids.

The CDR3 here is CSAIDRPPDTQYF. For the CDR3, the DNA is TGCAGTGCTATTGATCGTCCCCCAGATACGCAGTATTTT. The chain joins TRBV20-1 to TRBJ2-3, with D unclear. The CDR3 consists of 13 residues. V lost 4 bases and J lost 4, with 12 bases in between. Germline-derived CDR1 and CDR2 are DFQATT and SNEGSKA (reference sequence).

The V gene is TRBV5-1, the J gene TRBJ2-1, with 9 bases aligning to TRBD1. V was pared by 1 base and J by 5 bases, with 4 bases of the junction left unmatched. CDR3 length: 15 residues. Germline V gives CDR1 SGHRS, CDR2 YFSETQ. The CDR3 is CASSLTTGGNNEQFF. The DNA of the CDR3 is TGCGCCAGCAGCTTGACGACAGGGGGTAACAATGAGCAGTTCTTC.

This sequence joins TRBV24-1 and TRBJ2-1; TRBD1 matches at 9 bases. This CDR3 contains 17 residues. The V gene's germline CDR1 is KGHDR and CDR2 SFDVKD. The V and J ends lost 3 bases and 1 base, in that order; junction bases with no gene match: 6. CDR3 protein: CATSDIIDRGSYNEQFF. The CDR3 DNA sequence: TGTGCCACCAGTGATATAATCGACAGGGGGTCCTACAATGAGCAGTTCTTC.

The count of this clone is one. The chain joins TRBV24-1 to TRBJ2-1; 7 bases fit TRBD2. CDR1 and CDR2 from the germline V gene are KGHDR and SFDVKD. V lost 12 bases and J lost 2; bases outside the gene matches: 9. The CDR3 has 14 residues. The CDR3 is CASSQGGTYNEQFF. CDR3 in DNA: TGTGCCTCTTCTCAGGGAGGGACCTACAATGAGCAGTTCTTC.

The chain employs TRBV19 and TRBJ2-3, with D perhaps TRBD2 (5 bases). CDR3 length equals 15 residues. Germline-derived CDR1 and CDR2 are LNHDA and SQIVND (reference sequence). With 1 base removed from V and 4 bases from J, the gap between germline ends came to 12 bases. The DNA for the CDR3 is TGTGCCAGTAGTATAGGAGGAGGAGTCCCAGATACGCAGTATTTT. Translating it yields CASSIGGGVPDTQYF.

The chain uses TRBV7-9 and TRBJ1-2; 8 nucleotides match TRBD1. The junction had 8 bases not matched to a gene; V was cut back by 3 bases and J by 2 bases. Germline V gene data show CDR1 as SEHNR and CDR2 as FQNEAQ (reference sequence). This CDR3 has 16 residues. The CDR3 DNA reads as TGTGCCAGCAGCTTCTTGGGACAGGTAACCAACTATGGCTACACCTTC. It specifies CASSFLGQVTNYGYTF.

This rearrangement joins TRBV7-9 to TRBJ1-5; D not certain. The CDR3 is made up of 15 amino acids. Trimming removed 6 bases at V and 5 bases at J, with 17 bases between. Germline V CDR1 and CDR2: SEHNR, FQNEAQ (reference sequence). The CDR3 sequence: CASSDSFRRDQPQHF. In nucleotides, the CDR3 is TGTGCCAGCAGTGATTCCTTTAGGAGAGATCAGCCCCAGCATTTT.

The chain combines TRBV6-6 with TRBJ1-2; a possible D gene is TRBD1 (5 bases). CDR1 and CDR2 from the germline V gene are MNHNY and SVGAGI (reference sequence). Trimming cost V 2 bases and J 7 bases, with 14 bases left between them. The CDR3 has 14 amino acids. The CDR3 is CASSYQNTQGGYTF. The CDR3 nucleotides are TGTGCCAGCAGTTACCAGAACACCCAGGGTGGCTACACCTTC.

The chain joins TRBV19 to TRBJ2-6; D is uncertain. The CDR3 sequence is 13 residues long. Trimming cost V 3 bases and J 2 bases, with 2 bases left between them. Germline V gene lookup returns CDR1 LNHDA and CDR2 SQIVND (reference sequence). CDR3 sequence reads: CASSITGANVLTF. CDR3 sequence (DNA): TGTGCCAGTAGTATCACTGGGGCCAACGTCCTGACTTTC.

J is TRBJ1-2 and V is TRBV28; 8 bases line up with TRBD1. Germline CDR1 and CDR2: MDHEN and SYDVKM. The CDR3 has 15 residues. With V trimmed by 4 bases and J by 5 bases, 9 bases remained unmatched. The CDR3 sequence: CASSSFPQGGYGYTF. CDR3 nucleotide sequence: TGTGCCAGCAGTTCCTTCCCACAGGGGGGGTATGGCTACACCTTC.

This chain connects TRBV28 to TRBJ2-1; D possibly corresponds to TRBD1 (6 bases). Germline loops: CDR1 MDHEN, CDR2 SYDVKM. V was trimmed by 4 bases and J by 10 bases, leaving 11 bases between them. The CDR3 length is 12 residues. The CDR3 DNA is TGTGCCAGCAGTTCCGCGACAGGCGAGCAGTTCTTC. As protein: CASSSATGEQFF.